The 12 T cell receptor beta chains in this list originate from one sample, sequenced in a study of T cells in Graves' hyperthyroidism and ophthalmopathy. RNA transcripts provided the source from which TCR beta CDR3 regions were amplified. First-round RT-PCR of the TCR CDR3 relied on the HTBI primer set. TCRdb used MiXCR to reprocess the multiplex PCR reads, holding one entry per CDR3 protein. The sample has some 800,000 distinct CDR3 sequences; around 39% are singletons. What was sequenced was blood. Receptors originate from a man aged 18 to 30 with Graves' hyperthyroidism.

Concerning this clonotype itself: It may be a read error: a sequence one base away is much more abundant. The CDR3 sequence: CAGSHAYEQYF. The DNA for the CDR3 is TGTGCCGGCAGCCACGCCTACGAGCAGTACTTC. The genes are TRBV7-3 and TRBJ2-7; the D is unclear. The CDR3 sequence is 11 residues long. The germline CDR1 and CDR2 sequences are SGHTA and FQGTGA.

Remarks on this clonotype: This may come from a read error, since a much larger clone is one base off. This rearrangement joins TRBV12-3 or TRBV12-4 to TRBJ1-2; D unresolved. This CDR3 is built from 15 residues. Trimming removed 5 bases at V and 3 bases at J, with 16 bases between. CDR3 protein: CASSPRQWAHYGYTF. In DNA, the CDR3 is TGTGCCAGCAGTCCCCGCCAGTGGGCTCACTATGGCTACACCTTC.

This clonotype has just a few counts. The chain is built from TRBV6-5 and TRBJ1-5; perhaps TRBD1 as D (6 bases). Per the germline V gene, CDR1 is MNHEY and CDR2 is SVGAGI. Deletions cut 6 bases from V and 4 bases from J, with 10 bases between. The CDR3 length is 13 residues. The CDR3 bases are TGTGCCAGCAGAGGACAGTTTAATCAGCCCCAGCATTTT. Protein: CASRGQFNQPQHF.

This clonotype turned up a few times. The J gene is TRBJ2-7, the V gene TRBV6-6; 10 bases align to TRBD2. Germline CDR1 is MNHNY and CDR2 is SVGAGI (reference sequence). The CDR3 consists of 16 residues. V lost 2 bases, J lost 1 base, and 5 bases stayed unmatched. The CDR3: CASSYGQREGSYEQYF. Here the CDR3 DNA reads TGTGCCAGCAGTTACGGCCAGCGGGAGGGTTCCTACGAGCAGTACTTC.

This sequence joins TRBV5-1 and TRBJ2-7; D may match TRBD1 or TRBD2 (5 bases each). Germline loops: CDR1 SGHRS, CDR2 YFSETQ. The length of the CDR3 is 15 residues. Trimming took 4 bases from V and 3 from J, leaving 17 bases between them. The CDR3 sequence is CASSAGTSGVYEQYF. In DNA form, the CDR3 reads TGCGCCAGCAGCGCCGGGACGTCTGGAGTCTACGAGCAGTACTTC.

This clonotype occurred many times. V usage is TRBV15 and J usage is TRBJ2-7, with no clear D. The CDR3 runs to 15 residues. The V and J ends lost 0 bases and 3 bases respectively, with 12 bases between them. The germline gives CDR1 LNHNV, CDR2 YYDKDF (reference sequence). CDR3 coding DNA: TGTGCCACCAGCAGAGATCGACACAGTTACTACGAGCAGTACTTC. Protein product: CATSRDRHSYYEQYF. The full variable domain, in which reference TRBV15 and TRBJ2-7 provide the parts outside the CDR3, is DAMVIQNPRYQVTQFGKPVTLSCSQTLNHNVMYWYQQKSSQAPKLLFHYYDKDFNNEADTPDNFQSRRPNTSFCFLDIRSPGLGDTAMYLCATSRDRHSYYEQYFGPGTRLTVT.

Worth noting for this clonotype: Its ends do not fully match the called genes, so a read error is possible. The V call is TRBV14, the J call TRBJ2-5; possibly TRBD2 for D (6 bases). Looked up from germline, CDR1 is SGHDN and CDR2 is FVKESK. CDR3 size: 13 residues. In nucleotides, the CDR3 is TGTGCCAGCAGCCCCGCGGGGCAAGAGGCCCAGTACTTC. This translates into CASSPAGQEAQYF.

This clonotype was counted a few times. The V and J genes are TRBV12-3 or TRBV12-4 and TRBJ1-3; D perhaps matches TRBD1 (6 bases). This CDR3 has 14 amino acids. V lost 3 bases and J lost 4, with 10 bases in between. In nucleotides, the CDR3 is TGTGCCAGCAGTTTCGGGGGGCACGGAAACACCATATATTTT. This translates into CASSFGGHGNTIYF.

CDR3 sequence reads: CSAGEGGRGQPQHF. The CDR3 bases are TGCAGCGCAGGAGAGGGGGGGCGAGGTCAGCCCCAGCATTTT. The genes are TRBV29-1 and TRBJ1-5, with D possibly matching TRBD1 (6 bases). V was pared by 7 bases and J by 6 bases, with 19 bases between. Germline V CDR1 and CDR2: SQVTM, ANQGSEA. CDR3 length: 14 amino acids. The full variable domain, in which reference TRBV29-1 and TRBJ1-5 provide the parts outside the CDR3, is SAVISQKPSRDICQRGTSLTIQCQVDSQVTMMFWYRQQPGQSLTLIATANQGSEATYESGFVIDKFPISRPNLTFSTLTVSNMSPEDSSIYLCSAGEGGRGQPQHFGDGTRLSIL.

The gene calls are TRBV20-1 and TRBJ2-7; 7 bases match TRBD1. V dropped 5 bases and J dropped 4; count of bases not matched to a gene: 17. CDR3 length: 16 residues. Germline loops: CDR1 DFQATT, CDR2 SNEGSKA (reference sequence). CDR3 sequence: CSAQGPPGQPLYEQYF. CDR3 nucleotide sequence: TGCAGTGCTCAGGGACCGCCGGGACAGCCATTATACGAGCAGTACTTC.

This clonotype was observed a handful of times. CDR3 bases: TGTGCCAGCAGCTTGGTACAGCAGGACACTGAAGCTTTCTTT. This sequence encodes CASSLVQQDTEAFF. The rearrangement uses TRBV5-4 and TRBJ1-1; D is undetermined. Germline CDR1 and CDR2: SGHNT and YYREEE (reference sequence). This CDR3 spans 14 amino acids. Between the trimmed V and J ends, which lost 0 bases and 3 bases, there was a span of 9 bases.

This clonotype appeared once. Given a much more abundant clone one base away, this may be a read error. This chain links TRBV29-1 with TRBJ1-1; D is unresolved. Germline CDR1 SQVTM, CDR2 ANQGSEA. There are 10 residues in the CDR3. CDR3 bases: TGCAGCGCCTCTGTAACTGAAGCTTCCTTT. It yields the protein CSASVTEASF.